This is a list of T cell receptor beta chains from one sample in a study of T cell responses to AZD1222 COVID-19 vaccine. Sequencing used immunoSEQ multiplex PCR; TCRdb keeps in-frame clones, though not all of them. This table holds 100,000 or so clones, 87% found once. Material: peripheral blood, obtained on day 0 of AZD1222 vaccination. These receptors were collected from an adult in good health. Both conserved end residues are part of each CDR3. Fields, in order: J gene, V gene, D gene, clone size, CDR3 protein, CDR3 DNA. D genes are given only for firm matches. The size of a clone is reported for some rows only, either as once, few or many, or as a class for expanded clones.

J gene: TRBJ2-7; V gene: TRBV6-6; D gene: TRBD2; clone size: NA; CDR3 protein: CASSLKQAGSYEQYF; CDR3 DNA: TGTGCCAGCAGTCTAAAACAAGCGGGGTCCTACGAGCAGTACTTC
J gene: TRBJ1-4; V gene: TRBV6-5; D gene: NA; clone size: NA; CDR3 protein: CASSPGQATNEKLFF; CDR3 DNA: TGTGCCAGCAGTCCCGGACAAGCAACTAATGAAAAACTGTTTTTT
J gene: TRBJ1-1; V gene: TRBV12-3/TRBV12-4; D gene: NA; clone size: NA; CDR3 protein: CATKRDHTEAFF; CDR3 DNA: TGTGCCACCAAGAGGGATCACACTGAAGCTTTCTTT
J gene: TRBJ1-2; V gene: TRBV19; D gene: NA; clone size: NA; CDR3 protein: CASSIGGGYTF; CDR3 DNA: TGTGCCAGTAGTATAGGAGGAGGCTACACCTTC
J gene: TRBJ1-2; V gene: TRBV19; D gene: NA; clone size: NA; CDR3 protein: CASSIQGDYGYTF; CDR3 DNA: TGTGCCAGTAGTATTCAGGGAGACTATGGCTACACCTTC
J gene: TRBJ2-7; V gene: TRBV5-8; D gene: NA; clone size: NA; CDR3 protein: CASSLKGQGGYEQYF; CDR3 DNA: TGTGCCAGCAGCTTGAAGGGGCAGGGGGGCTACGAGCAGTACTTC
J gene: TRBJ2-3; V gene: TRBV2; D gene: NA; clone size: NA; CDR3 protein: CASSSRSSTDTQYF; CDR3 DNA: TGTGCCAGCAGTTCTCGTTCTAGCACAGATACGCAGTATTTT
J gene: TRBJ2-3; V gene: TRBV7-2; D gene: NA; clone size: few; CDR3 protein: CASSRQGGARDTQYF; CDR3 DNA: TGTGCCAGCAGCCGCCAGGGGGGGGCGCGAGATACGCAGTATTTT
J gene: TRBJ2-1; V gene: TRBV5-1; D gene: TRBD2; clone size: NA; CDR3 protein: CASSPGLAGGLWDEQFF; CDR3 DNA: TGCGCCAGCAGTCCGGGACTAGCGGGAGGATTATGGGATGAGCAGTTCTTC
J gene: TRBJ2-1; V gene: TRBV6-2/TRBV6-3; D gene: TRBD1; clone size: NA; CDR3 protein: CASSGQGWNEQFF; CDR3 DNA: TGTGCCAGCAGTGGACAGGGGTGGAATGAGCAGTTCTTC
J gene: TRBJ2-6; V gene: TRBV5-4; D gene: NA; clone size: NA; CDR3 protein: CASKGSGANVLTF; CDR3 DNA: TGTGCCAGCAAAGGCTCTGGGGCCAACGTCCTGACTTTC
J gene: TRBJ1-1; V gene: TRBV2; D gene: NA; clone size: NA; CDR3 protein: CASSDRRGSTEAFF; CDR3 DNA: TGTGCCAGCAGTGACAGGAGGGGCAGCACTGAAGCTTTCTTT
J gene: TRBJ1-6; V gene: TRBV5-5; D gene: NA; clone size: NA; CDR3 protein: CASSPPDRAPNNSPLHF; CDR3 DNA: TGTGCCAGCAGCCCGCCCGACCGCGCACCCAATAATTCACCCCTCCACTTT
J gene: TRBJ1-2; V gene: TRBV27; D gene: NA; clone size: NA; CDR3 protein: CASSPTPNYPYGGYTF; CDR3 DNA: TGTGCCAGCAGTCCGACTCCCAATTACCCATATGGCGGCTACACCTTC
J gene: TRBJ1-1; V gene: TRBV15; D gene: NA; clone size: once; CDR3 protein: CATSREGLNTEAFF; CDR3 DNA: TGTGCCACCAGCAGAGAGGGGTTGAACACTGAAGCTTTCTTT
J gene: TRBJ1-2; V gene: TRBV12-3/TRBV12-4; D gene: NA; clone size: NA; CDR3 protein: CASSLEAGGYTF; CDR3 DNA: TGTGCCAGCAGTTTAGAGGCAGGGGGCTACACCTTC
J gene: TRBJ2-5; V gene: TRBV18; D gene: NA; clone size: NA; CDR3 protein: CASSPLPSGRYQETQYF; CDR3 DNA: TGTGCCAGCTCACCGTTGCCGAGCGGGCGGTACCAAGAGACCCAGTACTTC
J gene: TRBJ1-3; V gene: TRBV10-3; D gene: NA; clone size: NA; CDR3 protein: CAISVIQGSGNTIYF; CDR3 DNA: TGTGCCATCAGTGTTATTCAGGGATCTGGAAACACCATATATTTT